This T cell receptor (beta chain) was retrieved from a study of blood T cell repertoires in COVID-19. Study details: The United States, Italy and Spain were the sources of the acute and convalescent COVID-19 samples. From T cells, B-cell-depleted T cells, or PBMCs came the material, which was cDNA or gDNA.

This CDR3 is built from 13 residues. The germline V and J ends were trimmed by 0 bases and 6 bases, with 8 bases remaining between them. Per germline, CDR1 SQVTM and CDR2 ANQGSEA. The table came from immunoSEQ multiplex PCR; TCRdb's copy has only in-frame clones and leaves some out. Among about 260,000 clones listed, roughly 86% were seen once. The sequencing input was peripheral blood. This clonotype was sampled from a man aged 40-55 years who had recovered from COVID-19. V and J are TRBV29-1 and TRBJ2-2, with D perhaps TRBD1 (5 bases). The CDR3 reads CSVEELGAGELFF. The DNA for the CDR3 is TGCAGCGTTGAAGAGTTAGGGGCCGGGGAGCTGTTTTTT.